The table lists the clone carrying this T cell receptor beta chain with a few counts. The germline V gene has CDR1 SEHNR and CDR2 FQNEAQ (reference sequence). This CDR3 is 16 amino acids long. V dropped 5 bases and J dropped 7 bases, with 20 bases sitting between them. As to time point: after trial treatment. This sample's treatment: LDRT plus nivolumab, ipilimumab, low-dose cyclophosphamide and aspirin (RACIN trial). Every donor's regimen consisted of nivolumab, ipilimumab, aspirin, low-dose cyclophosphamide and low-dose radiotherapy. These data originate in a study of low-dose radiotherapy and immunotherapy resistance in tumors. Study-level information: Members of Cohort 1 were treated with 0.5 Gy per fraction every 2 weeks. The prescribed total PTV dose was 6.5 Gy. Cyclophosphamide went in intravenously at 200 mg/m2 every two weeks, one day before radiation and immunotherapy. Study patients were administered oral aspirin at 300 mg daily for four cycles from cycle 1 day 1.

TRAV and TRBV primers primed cDNA for both TCRalpha and TCRbeta. TCR amplification used roughly 20 PCR cycles, a constant-region primer and a V-primer adapter. From the reads, TCRdb called clonotypes with MiXCR, one entry per CDR3 protein. This table has 100,000 or so distinct CDR3 sequences, less than 25% appearing once. The sample here was PBMCs, taken after low-dose radiotherapy plus immunotherapy. This sequence joins TRBV7-9 and TRBJ2-2; D remains ambiguous. The source is a male donor with prostate cancer. CDR3 coding DNA: TGTGCCAGCAGCCCCCAGAGGCCAGATTGGGTCGGGGAGCTGTTTTTT. This sequence encodes CASSPQRPDWVGELFF.